This T cell receptor (beta chain) was identified during a study of T cell responses to AZD1222 COVID-19 vaccine. General observations from the study: Regions left unmutated in variants are reportedly the target of nearly half of spike-specific TCRs. The repertoires were collected only after the peak T cell response.

As to this clone: Its cognate antigen is unknown.

The CDR3 is 15 residues long. With V trimmed by 5 bases and J by 2 bases, 2 bases remained unmatched. Germline values: CDR1 SGHAT, CDR2 FQNNGV. TCRdb's copy holds only in-frame clones and misses some; the assay was immunoSEQ multiplex PCR. The profile covers around 130,000 clones, with around 90% appearing a single time and roughly 5.7% taken by the ten largest. J is TRBJ2-1 and V is TRBV11-2; 11 nucleotides match TRBD2. The sample consisted of peripheral blood, taken 28 days after the second AZD1222 dose. The receptor was isolated from an adult who received the AZD1222 COVID-19 vaccine. The CDR3 sequence: CASSPGLAAYNEQFF. The CDR3 DNA follows: TGTGCCAGCAGCCCGGGACTAGCGGCCTACAATGAGCAGTTCTTC. Together with reference TRBV11-2 and TRBJ2-1, the CDR3 gives the full variable domain: EAGVAQSPRYKIIEKRQSVAFWCNPISGHATLYWYQQILGQGPKLLIQFQNNGVVDDSQLPKDRFSAERLKGVDSTLKIQPAKLEDSAVYLCASSPGLAAYNEQFFGPGTRLTVL.